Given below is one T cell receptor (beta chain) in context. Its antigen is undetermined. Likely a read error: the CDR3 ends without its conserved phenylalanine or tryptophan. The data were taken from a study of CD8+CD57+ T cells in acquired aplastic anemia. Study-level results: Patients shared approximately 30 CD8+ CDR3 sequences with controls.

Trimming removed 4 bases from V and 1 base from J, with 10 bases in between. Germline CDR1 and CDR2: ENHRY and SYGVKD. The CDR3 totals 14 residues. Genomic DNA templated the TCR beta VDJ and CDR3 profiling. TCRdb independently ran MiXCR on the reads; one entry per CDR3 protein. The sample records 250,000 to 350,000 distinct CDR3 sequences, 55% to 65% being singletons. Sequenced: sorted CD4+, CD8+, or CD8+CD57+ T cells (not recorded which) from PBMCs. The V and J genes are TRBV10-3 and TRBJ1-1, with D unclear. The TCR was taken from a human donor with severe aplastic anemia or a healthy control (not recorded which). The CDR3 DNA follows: TGTGCCATCAGTGCGCGGCAGACGAACACTGAAGCTTTCCTT. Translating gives CAISARQTNTEAFL.